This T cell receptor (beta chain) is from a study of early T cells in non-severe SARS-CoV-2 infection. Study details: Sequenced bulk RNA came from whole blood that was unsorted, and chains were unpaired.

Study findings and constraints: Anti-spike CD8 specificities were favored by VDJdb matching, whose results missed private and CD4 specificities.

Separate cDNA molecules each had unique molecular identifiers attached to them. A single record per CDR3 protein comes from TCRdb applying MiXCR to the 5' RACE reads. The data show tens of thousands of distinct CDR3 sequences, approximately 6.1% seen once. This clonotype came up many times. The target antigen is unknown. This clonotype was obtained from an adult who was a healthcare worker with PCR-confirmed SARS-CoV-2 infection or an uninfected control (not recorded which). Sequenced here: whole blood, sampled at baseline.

The CDR3, as DNA: TGTGCCACCAGTGATTTCATGATAAACTATGGCTACACCTTC. Translation gives CATSDFMINYGYTF. V gene TRBV24-1 combines with J gene TRBJ1-2; D gene unclear. From germline, CDR1 is KGHDR and CDR2 SFDVKD. Trimming removed 1 base from V and 2 bases from J, with 7 bases in between. This CDR3 is 14 amino acids long.